Each of the 27 T cell receptor beta chains below was sequenced from the same sample in a study of OX40 agonist ivuxolimab in advanced cancers. Library preparation employed the immunoSEQ multiplex PCR assay. The immuneACCESS repertoire file appears here via TCRdb, limited to in-frame rearrangements. These files lack a portion of the clones; in checked studies, under half of the deficit traces to unresolved V genes, and the cause of the others is not known. The sample records about 77,000 clones, over 75% of which are singletons. Around 4.2% of the sample rests with the top ten. Sequencing used CD4+ or CD8+ T cells sorted from blood, obtained in a trial of the OX40 agonist ivuxolimab. These receptor sequences come from an adult with an advanced solid tumor such as melanoma, head and neck, liver or kidney cancer.

V and J are TRBV4-3 and TRBJ2-1; D ambiguous. Deletions cut 0 bases from V and 0 bases from J, with 12 bases between. Germline V lookup: CDR1 LGHNA, CDR2 YSLEER. The CDR3 is made up of 17 amino acids. For the CDR3, the DNA is TGCGCCAGCAGCCAAGATCTTCTGGTTAGCTCCTACAATGAGCAGTTCTTC. Protein sequence: CASSQDLLVSSYNEQFF.

The rearrangement links TRBV2 to TRBJ2-5; D is ambiguous. The CDR3 is 11 amino acids. Germline V gene lookup returns CDR1 SNHLY and CDR2 FYNNEI. V was trimmed by 4 bases and J by 5 bases, leaving 5 bases between them. The CDR3: CASSVSETQYF. CDR3 DNA: TGTGCCAGCAGTGTCTCTGAGACCCAGTACTTC.

CDR3 amino acids: CASSLDRYNEQFF. DNA of the CDR3: TGTGCCAGCAGCTTAGATCGGTACAATGAGCAGTTCTTC. The genes are TRBV11-2 and TRBJ2-1; no definite D call. Germline assignment: CDR1 SGHAT and CDR2 FQNNGV. The V and J ends lost 0 bases and 4 bases respectively, with 4 bases between them. The CDR3 covers 13 residues.

The V call is TRBV11-2, the J call TRBJ2-2; 10 nucleotides agree with TRBD2. The CDR3 sequence is 16 residues long. The J segment lost 5 bases and the V segment lost 5 bases, leaving 8 bases of the junction unmatched. Looked up from germline, CDR1 is SGHAT and CDR2 is FQNNGV. CDR3: CASSRQRGGPTGELFF. Here the CDR3 DNA reads TGTGCCAGCAGCAGGCAGCGGGGGGGCCCAACCGGGGAGCTGTTTTTT.

J is TRBJ2-7 and V is TRBV6-5; TRBD1 aligns across 11 bases. This CDR3 has 13 amino acids. Germline CDR1 MNHEY, CDR2 SVGAGI. Trimming took 5 bases from V and 6 from J; bases not matched to a gene: 3. CDR3 in DNA: TGTGCCAGCAGTCCCGGGACAGGGGGCGAGCAGTACTTC. Amino acid sequence: CASSPGTGGEQYF.

This clone was detected only once. The rearrangement joins TRBV19 to TRBJ1-2, with a possible D match to TRBD1 (5 bases). CDR1 and CDR2 from the germline V gene are LNHDA and SQIVND (reference sequence). This CDR3 is built from 15 residues. V was clipped by 2 bases and J by 2 bases, with 12 bases between them. As DNA, the CDR3 is TGTGCCAGTAGTATAAAATTGGGGGAAAACTATGGCTACACCTTC. This translates into CASSIKLGENYGYTF.

This clone is a singleton in its sample. The rearrangement links TRBV7-9 to TRBJ1-1; D is ambiguous. V gave up 3 bases and J gave up 4 bases, with 6 bases separating them. The V gene's germline CDR1 is SEHNR and CDR2 FQNEAQ (reference sequence). This CDR3 comprises 12 residues. This CDR3 reads CASSLSSTEAFF. For the CDR3, the DNA is TGTGCCAGCAGCTTGTCGTCCACTGAAGCTTTCTTT.

V and J are TRBV7-2 and TRBJ1-1; D ambiguous. Looked up from germline, CDR1 is SGHTA and CDR2 is FQGNSA. CDR3 size: 15 residues. The V and J ends lost 5 bases and 1 base respectively, with 14 bases between them. CDR3 coding DNA: TGTGCCAGCAGCCCCCCGGCGTCTCCGAACACTGAAGCTTTCTTT. It translates to CASSPPASPNTEAFF.

The chain couples TRBV2 to TRBJ1-2, with a weak D call TRBD1 (5 bases). Germline V gene data show CDR1 as SNHLY and CDR2 as FYNNEI. V was clipped by 6 bases and J by 4 bases, with 12 bases between them. This CDR3 region has 13 residues. The CDR3 DNA reads TGTGCCAGCAGACAGGAGTGGAGCTATGGCTACACCTTC. It yields the protein CASRQEWSYGYTF.

This clone was counted once. The chain joins TRBV5-4 to TRBJ2-3; D is tentatively TRBD1 or TRBD2 (6 bases each). This CDR3 region has 16 residues. Germline V gene data show CDR1 as SGHNT and CDR2 as YYREEE (reference sequence). Trimming shortened V by 0 bases and J by 0 bases, and 11 bases separated the two germline ends. As DNA, the CDR3 is TGTGCCAGCAGCTTGGGGGGGGCGATCAGCACAGATACGCAGTATTTT. Its protein is CASSLGGAISTDTQYF.

The chain links TRBV7-2 to TRBJ2-1; the match to TRBD2 covers 11 bases. The J segment lost 9 bases and the V segment lost 4 bases, leaving 5 bases of the junction unmatched. In germline, CDR1 is SGHTA, CDR2 FQGNSA. CDR3 size: 14 residues. The CDR3 DNA follows: TGTGCCAGCAGCTCGCATACTAGCGGGAGTGAGCAGTTCTTC. This sequence encodes CASSSHTSGSEQFF.

The CDR3 loop reads CASTAATRSGELFF. CDR3 nucleotides: TGTGCCAGCACAGCGGCAACACGATCCGGGGAGCTGTTTTTT. V is TRBV6-5 and J is TRBJ2-2, with D possibly being TRBD2 (5 bases). Trimming stripped 7 bases from V and 6 bases from J, with 15 bases between. Per germline, CDR1 MNHEY and CDR2 SVGAGI. CDR3 size: 14 residues.

This chain joins TRBV6-1 and TRBJ1-1; D unresolved. V was shortened by 4 bases and J by 3 bases, with 12 bases between the two germline ends. CDR3 size: 14 residues. Germline values: CDR1 MNHNS, CDR2 SASEGT. The CDR3 spells CASSAEDGYTEAFF. The CDR3 coding sequence is TGTGCCAGCAGTGCTGAAGACGGATACACTGAAGCTTTCTTT.

V gene TRBV23-1 combines with J gene TRBJ2-6; 9 bases are a match to TRBD2. TRBV23-1 belongs to the ORF category, with a function that is uncertain. The V and J ends lost 0 bases and 3 bases, in that order; junction bases with no gene match: 9. The CDR3 contains 19 residues. The DNA of the CDR3 is TGCGCCAGCAGTCAATCCCACTTAGCGGGAGATTATGGGGCCAACGTCCTGACTTTC. Translating gives CASSQSHLAGDYGANVLTF.

The CDR3 bases are TGTGCCACCAACTCACAGGGGGCTCTTGGAAACACCATATATTTT. The encoded protein is CATNSQGALGNTIYF. The chain employs TRBV6-5 and TRBJ1-3, with 9 positions matching TRBD1. CDR1 and CDR2 (germline): MNHEY, SVGAGI. The CDR3 spans 15 residues. V was clipped by 10 bases and J by 3 bases; unmatched bases: 10.

Only one count was recorded for this clone. The rearrangement joins TRBV25-1 to TRBJ2-5; 9 bases agree with TRBD1. Germline CDR1 reads MGHDK; CDR2 reads SYGVNS. The CDR3 is 16 amino acids. After removal of 3 bases from V and 5 bases from J, the junction contained 10 bases not matched to a gene. CDR3 in amino acids: CASSEGTGSFSETQYF. The CDR3 DNA reads as TGTGCCAGCAGTGAGGGGACAGGGTCGTTTTCTGAGACCCAGTACTTC.

The J gene is TRBJ1-5, the V gene TRBV21-1; TRBD1 is the table's D call, not checked against the DNA. TRBV21-1 represents a pseudogene. The CDR3 has 16 amino acids. The CDR3 region is CASSKGGHFSNQPQHF. Here the CDR3 DNA reads TGTGCCAGCAGCAAAGGGGGACATTTTAGCAATCAGCCCCAGCATTTT.

On this clone: This sample also contains other DNA sequences that code for the same CDR3. The rearrangement joins TRBV30 to TRBJ1-4; TRBD1 aligns across 9 bases. The CDR3 runs to 12 residues. Germline CDR1 GTSNPN, CDR2 SVGIG (reference sequence). With 7 bases clipped from V and 6 bases from J, the junction kept 3 bases outside the gene matches. CDR3: CASRDRDEKLFF. CDR3 in DNA: TGTGCCTCCCGGGACAGGGATGAAAAACTGTTTTTT.

This sequence joins TRBV5-4 and TRBJ2-1, with TRBD1 as a possible D gene (6 bases). CDR3 length: 16 amino acids. Trimming took 4 bases from V and 5 from J, leaving 19 bases between them. Germline V gene lookup returns CDR1 SGHNT and CDR2 YYREEE (reference sequence). CDR3 DNA sequence: TGTGCCAGCAGCCTTCCCCCCGGACAGCTCAACAATGAGCAGTTCTTC. It is translated as CASSLPPGQLNNEQFF. Based on the CDR3 plus reference TRBV5-4 and TRBJ2-1, the full variable domain is ETGVTQSPTHLIKTRGQQVTLRCSSQSGHNTVSWYQQALGQGPQFIFQYYREEENGRGNFPPRFSGLQFPNYSSELNVNALELDDSALYLCASSLPPGQLNNEQFFGPGTRLTVL.

For this clone: The junction does not match germline at one end; this may be a read error. The chain has TRBV27 and TRBJ2-1; 8 bases agree with TRBD2. Germline V gene lookup returns CDR1 MNHEY and CDR2 SMNVEV (reference sequence). CDR3 length: 14 amino acids. Here the CDR3 DNA reads TGTGCAAGCATATCAGCGGGGGCCTACAATGAGCAGTTCTTC. It translates to CASISAGAYNEQFF.

In its sample, this clone was seen once. This chain joins TRBV6-1 and TRBJ1-2; unclear D gene. Per the germline V gene, CDR1 is MNHNS and CDR2 is SASEGT. The length of the CDR3 is 14 residues. Trimming removed 1 base at V and 4 bases at J, with 10 bases between. The CDR3 spells CASSEVMGIYGYTF. The CDR3 DNA is TGTGCCAGCAGTGAAGTCATGGGAATCTATGGCTACACCTTC.

The chain recombines TRBV19 with TRBJ1-4; 7 bases map to TRBD1. The CDR3 is 16 residues long. The ends lost 2 bases at V and 7 bases at J; junction bases unmatched: 10. Germline values: CDR1 LNHDA, CDR2 SQIVND (reference sequence). The CDR3 DNA sequence: TGTGCCAGTAGTATAACGAAGGGACAGCTTGGTGAAAAACTGTTTTTT. Amino acids: CASSITKGQLGEKLFF.

V gene TRBV18 combines with J gene TRBJ1-2, with D perhaps TRBD1 (5 bases). This CDR3 contains 13 residues. Germline lookup yields CDR1 KGHSH and CDR2 LQKENI. V dropped 6 bases and J dropped 8 bases, with 16 bases sitting between them. The CDR3 coding sequence is TGTGCCAGCTCGCCGACAGTAGTGAGGGGCTACACCTTC. It encodes CASSPTVVRGYTF.

This chain joins TRBV7-2 and TRBJ1-5, with D possibly matching TRBD1 (5 bases). Germline CDR1 reads SGHTA; CDR2 reads FQGNSA. This CDR3 region has 14 residues. The germline V and J ends were trimmed by 1 base and 5 bases, with 9 bases remaining between them. The CDR3 protein is CASSLGDGYQPQHF. CDR3 DNA sequence: TGTGCCAGCAGCTTAGGGGACGGATATCAGCCCCAGCATTTT.

The chain recombines TRBV11-3 with TRBJ2-5, with unresolved D. The CDR3 runs to 14 residues. From germline, CDR1 is SGHNT and CDR2 YENEEA. V was pared by 5 bases and J by 2 bases, with 12 bases between. As DNA, the CDR3 is TGTGCCAGCAGCCCCCGTCTGGGGCAAGAGACCCAGTACTTC. Its translation is CASSPRLGQETQYF.

V gene TRBV5-1 combines with J gene TRBJ1-2, with D possibly being TRBD1 (6 bases). V lost 0 bases to trimming and J lost 0 bases, with 15 bases between them. CDR3 size: 17 residues. Looked up from germline, CDR1 is SGHRS and CDR2 is YFSETQ. CDR3 coding DNA: TGCGCCAGCAGCTTGGTTCCGGGGGCCATAACTAACTATGGCTACACCTTC. It is translated as CASSLVPGAITNYGYTF.

CDR3 loop: CASEGTPEWGYTF. The CDR3, as DNA: TGTGCCAGCGAAGGGACCCCGGAGTGGGGCTACACCTTC. V gene TRBV11-3 combines with J gene TRBJ1-2, with D maybe TRBD1 (5 bases). CDR1 and CDR2 (germline): SGHNT, YENEEA. This CDR3 spans 13 amino acids. The V end lost 8 bases, the J end lost 8 bases, and 18 bases lay between the germline ends.